The 14 T cell receptor beta chains presented below share a single source sample, sequenced in a study of regulatory T cells in long-lasting Graves disease. Library construction for TCR beta used iRepertoire HTBI primers and Arm-PCR of CDR3 regions. One entry per CDR3 protein results from TCRdb running MiXCR on the multiplex PCR reads. The sample has 350,000 to 550,000 distinct CDR3 sequences, about 17% seen once. Noted time point: newly diagnosed GD, antithyroid drugs for less than 3 months. Scientists built the TCR library using RNA that was extracted from PBMCs. This same sample was also part of a study on T cells in Graves' hyperthyroidism and ophthalmopathy.

The material sequenced was peripheral blood mononuclear cells (PBMCs), taken at new diagnosis, from a patient treated with antithyroid drugs. All receptors come from a young woman with Graves disease.

This clonotype was seen many times. The CDR3 sequence: CSVENPGRKGTEAFF. CDR3 nucleotides: TGCAGCGTTGAAAACCCAGGGAGGAAGGGCACTGAAGCTTTCTTT. J is TRBJ1-1 and V is TRBV29-1, with a tentative D call TRBD1 (5 bases). This CDR3 region has 15 residues. Per the germline V gene, CDR1 is SQVTM and CDR2 is ANQGSEA. The V gene lost 2 bases and the J gene lost 4 bases, with 17 bases spanning the gap.

This clonotype was detected many times. This chain links TRBV30 with TRBJ2-5; 8 bases fit TRBD2. Germline values: CDR1 GTSNPN, CDR2 SVGIG (reference sequence). The CDR3 loop spans 13 amino acids. Losses at the gene ends were 3 bases for V and 5 bases for J; bases not matched to a gene: 5. The CDR3 nucleotides read TGTGCCTGGAGAACGGGGGGGTTGGAGACCCAGTACTTC. It is translated as CAWRTGGLETQYF.

In this sample, this clonotype turned up many times. The chain carries TRBV3-1 and TRBJ1-2, with D hard to call. The CDR3 is made up of 15 amino acids. The germline V and J ends were trimmed by 0 bases and 2 bases, with 10 bases remaining between them. Per the germline V gene, CDR1 is LGHDT and CDR2 is YNNKEL (reference sequence). The chain's CDR3 is CASSQDVTTNYGYTF. DNA for the CDR3: TGTGCCAGCAGCCAAGACGTCACAACCAACTATGGCTACACCTTC.

This clonotype was observed many times. J is TRBJ2-7 and V is TRBV12-3 or TRBV12-4; a weak D match, TRBD1 (6 bases). The CDR3 sequence is 14 residues long. V lost 6 bases and J 3 bases, leaving 15 bases between the germline ends. The CDR3 here is CASSPPGQIYEQYF. The CDR3 nucleotides are TGTGCCAGCAGCCCCCCGGGACAAATCTACGAGCAGTACTTC.

This clonotype was counted many times. The rearrangement links TRBV20-1 to TRBJ2-3, with 7 bases aligning to TRBD2. This CDR3 has 13 residues. Germline CDR1 DFQATT, CDR2 SNEGSKA (reference sequence). V gave up 1 base and J gave up 9 bases; unmatched junction bases: 7. The CDR3 DNA follows: TGCAGTGCTAGAGTCCCTAGCGGTTACACGCAGTATTTT. It specifies CSARVPSGYTQYF.

This clonotype was detected many times. The chain joins TRBV12-3 or TRBV12-4 to TRBJ1-2, with unresolved D. V lost 5 bases, J lost 2 bases, and 6 bases lay in between. This CDR3 comprises 12 residues. The CDR3 loop reads CASSPLNYGYTF. DNA of the CDR3: TGTGCCAGCAGTCCCTTGAACTATGGCTACACCTTC.

A few counts support this clonotype. The chain combines TRBV4-3 with TRBJ1-1, with D possibly being TRBD1 (6 bases). CDR3 length equals 18 residues. The V gene lost 0 bases and the J gene lost 0 bases, with 17 bases spanning the gap. Germline V gives CDR1 LGHNA, CDR2 YSLEER. The CDR3 DNA is TGCGCCAGCAGCCAAGAAACGACACAGGGAGGTTTGAACACTGAAGCTTTCTTT. As protein: CASSQETTQGGLNTEAFF.

This clonotype has a count of ten or more. The gene calls are TRBV28 and TRBJ1-6; no reliable D call. Per germline, CDR1 MDHEN and CDR2 SYDVKM. The CDR3 totals 17 residues. Trimming stripped 5 bases from V and 6 bases from J, with 20 bases between. The CDR3 DNA reads TGTGCCAGCAGTACCAGGACCGGTTTGGACTTTAATTCACCCCTCCACTTT. Translation gives CASSTRTGLDFNSPLHF.

This clonotype was counted at least ten times. This chain connects TRBV20-1 to TRBJ2-5, with 14 bases aligning to TRBD2. Germline CDR1 and CDR2: DFQATT and SNEGSKA (reference sequence). V lost 3 bases and J lost 5; bases outside the gene matches: 5. The CDR3 covers 15 residues. The CDR3 region has the DNA TGCAGTGCTAGGGGACTAGCGGGAGATCCGGAGACCCAGTACTTC. It is translated as CSARGLAGDPETQYF.

This clonotype was observed a few times. V gene TRBV19 combines with J gene TRBJ1-1; D might be TRBD1 (5 bases). The CDR3 length is 15 residues. Per the germline V gene, CDR1 is LNHDA and CDR2 is SQIVND (reference sequence). Between the trimmed V and J ends, which lost 7 bases and 3 bases, there was a span of 18 bases. The CDR3 here is CASTPVGGLHTEAFF. CDR3 coding DNA: TGTGCCAGTACCCCGGTGGGGGGGTTGCACACTGAAGCTTTCTTT.

The chain employs TRBV19 and TRBJ2-1; TRBD2 matches at 10 bases. Germline-derived CDR1 and CDR2 are LNHDA and SQIVND (reference sequence). With V trimmed by 9 bases and J by 3 bases, 17 bases remained unmatched. The CDR3 runs to 18 residues. CDR3 DNA sequence: TGTGCCAGCAGACAGGGTCCGGCTAGCGGGAGCCTCTACAATGAGCAGTTCTTC. Translated: CASRQGPASGSLYNEQFF. Full variable domain (outside the CDR3, taken from reference TRBV19 and TRBJ2-1): DGGITQSPKYLFRKEGQNVTLSCEQNLNHDAMYWYRQDPGQGLRLIYYSQIVNDFQKGDIAEGYSVSREKKESFPLTVTSAQKNPTAFYLCASRQGPASGSLYNEQFFGPGTRLTVL.

This clonotype was seen at least ten times. V gene TRBV28 combines with J gene TRBJ1-1, with no clear D. The CDR3 runs to 13 residues. Germline V gene sequence: CDR1 MDHEN, CDR2 SYDVKM. V was cut by 3 bases and J by 6 bases, with 11 bases left in between. CDR3 DNA: TGTGCCAGCAGTTTCCAGCCAAGGCCTGAAGCTTTCTTT. Its protein product is CASSFQPRPEAFF.

The rearrangement links TRBV11-2 to TRBJ2-7; 7 nucleotides agree with TRBD2. The V segment lost 1 base and the J segment 3 bases; nucleotides outside the gene matches: 12. The CDR3 runs 17 residues. Looked up from germline, CDR1 is SGHAT and CDR2 is FQNNGV. The CDR3 loop reads CASSLGLARPLFYEQYF. CDR3 in DNA: TGTGCCAGCAGCTTAGGACTAGCTCGGCCATTATTCTACGAGCAGTACTTC.

The rearrangement uses TRBV28 and TRBJ2-3; 9 bases align to TRBD1. The CDR3 length is 15 residues. CDR1 and CDR2 from the germline V gene are MDHEN and SYDVKM. V lost 5 bases to trimming and J lost 1 base; unmatched junction nucleotides: 4. Written as DNA, the CDR3 is TGTGCCAGCAGTAACAGGGGGCGCGGCACAGATACGCAGTATTTT. Amino acids: CASSNRGRGTDTQYF.